This entry features one T cell receptor (beta chain) sequence. Its antigen is not identified. Vbeta (60) and Jbeta (13) primers were used in the PCR. Some clones are missing from TCRdb's copy, which holds only in-frame ones; the method was immunoSEQ multiplex PCR. The sample yields fewer than 200,000 clones, approximately 80% seen once. The record originates from a study of cytomegalovirus exposure and HLA in healthy donors. Germline assignment: CDR1 SEHNR and CDR2 FQNEAQ (reference sequence). The CDR3 loop spans 15 amino acids. Losses at the gene ends were 5 bases for V and 6 bases for J; bases not matched to a gene: 9. Broader study findings: The authors excluded some V segments, including TRBV6-2 and TRBV6-3, as indistinguishable.

The sequence came from a woman in her forties or fifties in good health and CMV-seropositive. The chain is built from TRBV7-9 and TRBJ1-5; 8 bases fit TRBD1. Material for sequencing was PBMCs. The chain's CDR3 is CASSTGTGRFQPQHF. Here the CDR3 DNA reads TGTGCCAGCAGCACAGGGACAGGAAGATTTCAGCCCCAGCATTTT. The full variable domain, in which reference TRBV7-9 and TRBJ1-5 provide the parts outside the CDR3, is DTGVSQNPRHKITKRGQNVTFRCDPISEHNRLYWYRQTLGQGPEFLTYFQNEAQLEKSRLLSDRFSAERPKGSFSTLEIQRTEQGDSAMYLCASSTGTGRFQPQHFGDGTRLSIL.